This T cell receptor (beta chain) was observed in a study of T cell responses to AZD1222 COVID-19 vaccine. Study in general: Pooling covered second doses at about 4 or about 12 weeks.

The table came from immunoSEQ multiplex PCR; TCRdb's copy has only in-frame clones and leaves some out. The repertoire holds about 120,000 clones, roughly 93% seen once, with about 3% in the top ten. A note on this clone: Its antigen is still unknown.

Study-level points and caveats: Baseline seropositives among AZD1222 recipients totaled only 5 to 7. There were repertoire samples only from the period after the peak T cell response.

The origin of this receptor is an adult in good health. Here the sequenced sample was peripheral blood, taken on day 0 of AZD1222 vaccination.

The CDR3 DNA sequence: TGTGCCAGCAGCCCGCGAGGAGGGATCAATCAGCCCCAGCATTTT. Protein: CASSPRGGINQPQHF. The chain combines TRBV7-9 with TRBJ1-5; unclear D gene. This CDR3 region has 15 residues. Trimming took 5 bases from V and 3 from J, leaving 14 bases between them. CDR1 and CDR2 from the germline V gene are SEHNR and FQNEAQ (reference sequence).